This note documents a single T cell receptor (beta chain) sequence. The PCR had 60 Vbeta and 13 Jbeta primers. Data came from immunoSEQ multiplex PCR; TCRdb stores just in-frame clones and leaves some out. The sample lists under 150,000 clones, around 82% occurring once. This record comes from a study of cytomegalovirus exposure and HLA in healthy donors. The CDR3 covers 16 residues. Losses at the gene ends were 8 bases for V and 0 bases for J; bases not matched to a gene: 14. Per germline, CDR1 SQVTM and CDR2 ANQGSEA. The specimen sequenced was PBMCs. The receptor was isolated from a man in his fifties or sixties in good health and CMV-seronegative. J is TRBJ1-1 and V is TRBV29-1; 8 bases fit TRBD1. The CDR3 loop is CSTSTGDKLMNTEAFF. CDR3 DNA: TGCAGCACGTCGACAGGGGATAAGCTTATGAACACTGAAGCTTTCTTT.